This T cell receptor beta chain was recovered during a study of cytomegalovirus exposure and HLA in healthy donors. The V segment lost 5 bases and the J segment 7 bases; nucleotides outside the gene matches: 7. The CDR3 sequence is 13 residues long. The germline V gene has CDR1 SGHVS and CDR2 FNYEAQ. Primers: 60 Vbeta forward and 13 Jbeta reverse. Here immunoSEQ multiplex PCR was the method, and the copy in TCRdb shows in-frame clones only, minus some. The sample consists of about 120,000 clones, approximately 78% of them appearing once. The sample comprised PBMCs. The source of this sequence is a man aged 40-50 years in good health and CMV-seronegative. The chain couples TRBV7-6 to TRBJ2-5, with 7 bases fitting TRBD1. The CDR3 is CASSPGGSGTQYF. The CDR3, as DNA: TGTGCCAGCAGCCCAGGGGGATCGGGGACCCAGTACTTC.